This T cell receptor beta chain appears in the sequencing data of a study of response to subunit inactivated influenza vaccine. One entry per CDR3 protein, called by TCRdb with MiXCR from the RT-PCR reads. The sample has about 540,000 distinct CDR3 sequences; under 30% are singletons. The CDR3 is 16 residues long. V lost 2 bases to trimming and J lost 6 bases; unmatched junction nucleotides: 12. The same data also contributed to another study, on T cells expressing NK-cell markers. From that second work: Beta-chain TCR cDNA was generated via 5'RACE template switching with UMIs. In the group of eight sequenced donors, seven were HCMV-seropositive and one was seronegative. Whether expanded NKG2C+ T cell clones were HCMV specific stayed uncertain.

The sequencing used CD4+ T cells sorted from PBMCs, collected 12 days after vaccination. This receptor was obtained from a man aged 45 to 65 who received an inactivated influenza vaccine. J is TRBJ2-7 and V is TRBV12-3 or TRBV12-4; 8 positions agree with TRBD1. Written as DNA, the CDR3 is TGTGCCAGCAGTTTAAGGTCAGGGGGCAGGGGAGGCGAGCAGTACTTC. This sequence encodes CASSLRSGGRGGEQYF.